The 17 T cell receptor beta chains presented below share a single source sample, sequenced in a study of blood T cell repertoires in COVID-19. Profiled with immunoSEQ multiplex PCR; TCRdb holds only in-frame clones, not every one. The repertoire holds roughly 150,000 clones, with about 81% as singletons. The sample consisted of peripheral blood. These TCRs come from a human donor in a cohort sampled during active COVID-19.

The gene calls are TRBV11-2 and TRBJ1-1; TRBD1 is a possible D gene (5 bases). Germline V CDR1 and CDR2: SGHAT, FQNNGV. The V and J ends lost 3 bases and 5 bases respectively, with 13 bases between them. The CDR3 totals 14 residues. CDR3 region: CASSFDRFSTEAFF. CDR3 DNA sequence: TGTGCCAGCAGCTTCGACAGATTCAGTACTGAAGCTTTCTTT.

The CDR3 is CASSRSPRTDGYTF. The DNA for the CDR3 is TGTGCCAGCAGCCGCAGCCCCAGGACTGATGGCTACACCTTC. This chain joins TRBV6-2 or TRBV6-3 and TRBJ1-2; D uncertain. The CDR3 is made up of 14 amino acids. V was trimmed by 6 bases and J by 6 bases, leaving 17 bases between them. Looked up from germline, CDR1 is MNHEY and CDR2 is SVGEGT.

V usage is TRBV6-5 and J usage is TRBJ1-5; 8 bases map to TRBD1. The V gene end was trimmed by 4 bases and the J gene end by 3 bases; junction bases not matched to a gene: 5. CDR3 length equals 15 residues. Germline-derived CDR1 and CDR2 are MNHEY and SVGAGI. The CDR3 DNA sequence: TGTGCCAGCAGTTTAGGACAGGGCCACAATCAGCCCCAGCATTTT. Amino acids: CASSLGQGHNQPQHF.

V usage is TRBV4-1 and J usage is TRBJ2-2; 14 bases match TRBD2. Trimming removed 6 bases from V and 7 bases from J; junction bases left unmatched: 7. The CDR3 runs 16 residues. Germline values: CDR1 MGHRA, CDR2 YSYEKL. CDR3 loop: CASSPGLAGVDGELFF. Here the CDR3 DNA reads TGCGCCAGCAGTCCGGGACTAGCGGGAGTTGACGGGGAGCTGTTTTTT.

The chain employs TRBV9 and TRBJ2-7; 7 bases match TRBD1. Germline V gene lookup returns CDR1 SGDLS and CDR2 YYNGEE. The CDR3 extends over 15 amino acids. With 0 bases clipped from V and 5 bases from J, the junction kept 8 bases outside the gene matches. The CDR3 bases are TGTGCCAGCAGCGTAGGGCACAGGGGCCGGGACGAGCAGTACTTC. This codes for CASSVGHRGRDEQYF.

V is TRBV29-1 and J is TRBJ1-2; 7 bases line up with TRBD1. The CDR3 is 14 amino acids. Germline trimming cut 3 bases from V and 1 base from J; bases unmatched to any gene: 5. The V gene's germline CDR1 is SQVTM and CDR2 ANQGSEA. This chain's CDR3 is CSVDRGQVNYGYTF. CDR3 DNA sequence: TGCAGCGTTGATCGAGGACAGGTTAACTATGGCTACACCTTC. Full variable domain (remainder filled in from reference TRBV29-1 and TRBJ1-2): SAVISQKPSRDICQRGTSLTIQCQVDSQVTMMFWYRQQPGQSLTLIATANQGSEATYESGFVIDKFPISRPNLTFSTLTVSNMSPEDSSIYLCSVDRGQVNYGYTFGSGTRLTVV.

There are a few counts of this clone. V usage is TRBV23-1 and J usage is TRBJ2-2, with D perhaps TRBD1 (6 bases). TRBV23-1 has ORF status, its function being uncertain. With 4 bases removed from V and 6 bases from J, the gap between germline ends came to 30 bases. CDR3 length: 20 amino acids. In DNA form, the CDR3 reads TGCGCCAGCAGTCCCCCCTACTCGGGACAAGACGCCGTGATCGCCGGGGAGCTGTTTTTT. Protein product: CASSPPYSGQDAVIAGELFF.

This chain uses TRBV7-3 with TRBJ2-1, with 13 bases identical to TRBD2. Per germline, CDR1 SGHTA and CDR2 FQGTGA. The CDR3 extends over 15 amino acids. V dropped 5 bases and J dropped 8; count of bases not matched to a gene: 6. As DNA, the CDR3 is TGTGCCAGCAGCCCCTGGACTAGCGGGAGTGATGAGCAGTTCTTC. Translation gives CASSPWTSGSDEQFF.

J is TRBJ1-2 and V is TRBV6-4, with TRBD1 matching 10 bases. The CDR3 runs 13 residues. The junction had 1 base not matched to a gene; V was cut back by 4 bases and J by 5 bases. Germline CDR1 and CDR2: MRHNA and SNTAGT. The CDR3 DNA follows: TGTGCCAGCAGTGGGACAGGGGGGTATGGCTACACCTTC. It yields the protein CASSGTGGYGYTF.

The chain is built from TRBV5-1 and TRBJ1-1; TRBD1 is a possible D gene (6 bases). Trimming removed 3 bases from V and 5 bases from J, with 14 bases in between. CDR3 length equals 14 residues. The germline gives CDR1 SGHRS, CDR2 YFSETQ. For the CDR3, the DNA is TGCGCCAGCAGCTGGGCAGGGGAGGGGACTGAAGCTTTCTTT. Protein product: CASSWAGEGTEAFF. The full variable domain, with the rest looked up from reference TRBV5-1 and TRBJ1-1, is KAGVTQTPRYLIKTRGQQVTLSCSPISGHRSVSWYQQTPGQGLQFLFEYFSETQRNKGNFPGRFSGRQFSNSRSEMNVSTLELGDSALYLCASSWAGEGTEAFFGQGTRLTVV.

This chain connects TRBV29-1 to TRBJ2-1; TRBD1 matches at 10 bases. This CDR3 contains 14 residues. With V trimmed by 3 bases and J by 9 bases, 8 bases remained unmatched. Looked up from germline, CDR1 is SQVTM and CDR2 is ANQGSEA. CDR3 in amino acids: CSVDGTGASGEQFF. For the CDR3, the DNA is TGCAGCGTTGATGGGACAGGGGCCTCGGGTGAGCAGTTCTTC.

The chain is built from TRBV10-1 and TRBJ2-5, with 9 bases lining up with TRBD2. This CDR3 is 15 amino acids long. Germline V gene data show CDR1 as WNHNN and CDR2 as SYGVQD (reference sequence). J gave up 10 bases and V 6 bases, and 15 bases lay outside the gene matches. CDR3 nucleotides: TGCGCCAGCAGCTCGGATGAGCGGGGGGTCCTCGGCCAGTACTTC. Translating gives CASSSDERGVLGQYF.

The chain links TRBV14 to TRBJ1-3, with 8 nucleotides matching TRBD1. The germline gives CDR1 SGHDN, CDR2 FVKESK. With V trimmed by 4 bases and J by 1 base, 6 bases remained unmatched. This CDR3 region has 16 residues. This CDR3 is CASSRRTGPSGNTIYF. The CDR3 coding sequence is TGTGCCAGCAGCCGCCGGACAGGGCCGTCTGGAAACACCATATATTTT.

The V gene is TRBV5-5, the J gene TRBJ2-6, with 9 nucleotides matching TRBD1. CDR1 and CDR2 from the germline V gene are SGHKS and YYEKEE (reference sequence). This CDR3 spans 16 amino acids. Germline trimming cut 3 bases from V and 4 bases from J; bases unmatched to any gene: 5. CDR3 loop: CASSWTGAGGANVLTF. DNA of the CDR3: TGTGCCAGCAGCTGGACAGGGGCTGGCGGGGCCAACGTCCTGACTTTC.

The gene calls are TRBV28 and TRBJ1-4; 9 bases are a match to TRBD1. Germline V lookup: CDR1 MDHEN, CDR2 SYDVKM. This CDR3 region has 15 residues. The J segment lost 6 bases and the V segment lost 5 bases, leaving 7 bases of the junction unmatched. CDR3: CASSLQGAGHEKLFF. The DNA of the CDR3 is TGTGCCAGCAGTCTACAGGGGGCCGGTCATGAAAAACTGTTTTTT.

The chain is built from TRBV6-5 and TRBJ1-1; D is unresolved. V dropped 2 bases and J dropped 4 bases, with 8 bases sitting between them. From germline, CDR1 is MNHEY and CDR2 SVGAGI. The CDR3 loop spans 13 amino acids. CDR3 bases: TGTGCCAGCAGTTACGACCGGGGCACTGAAGCTTTCTTT. Its protein product is CASSYDRGTEAFF.

The chain combines TRBV6-5 with TRBJ1-6; D ambiguous. V was cut by 6 bases and J by 10 bases, with 19 bases left in between. Germline V lookup: CDR1 MNHEY, CDR2 SVGAGI. The CDR3 runs to 15 residues. Here the CDR3 reads CASSITRGRRSPLHF. The CDR3, as DNA: TGTGCCAGCAGCATCACCCGGGGTAGGAGGTCACCCCTCCACTTT.